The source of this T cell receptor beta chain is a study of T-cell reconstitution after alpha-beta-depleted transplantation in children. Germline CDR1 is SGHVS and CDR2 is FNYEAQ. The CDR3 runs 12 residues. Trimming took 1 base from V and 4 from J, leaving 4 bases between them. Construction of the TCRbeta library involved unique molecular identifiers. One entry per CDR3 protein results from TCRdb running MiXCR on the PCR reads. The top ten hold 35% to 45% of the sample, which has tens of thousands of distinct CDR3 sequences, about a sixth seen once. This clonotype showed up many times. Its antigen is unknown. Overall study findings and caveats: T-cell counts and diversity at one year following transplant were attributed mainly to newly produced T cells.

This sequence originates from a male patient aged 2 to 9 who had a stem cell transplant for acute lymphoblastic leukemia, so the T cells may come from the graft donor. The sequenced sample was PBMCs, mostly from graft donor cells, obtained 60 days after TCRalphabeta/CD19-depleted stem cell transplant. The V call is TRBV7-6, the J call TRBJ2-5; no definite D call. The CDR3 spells CASSLVGETQYF. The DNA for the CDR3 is TGTGCCAGCAGCTTAGTAGGAGAGACCCAGTACTTC. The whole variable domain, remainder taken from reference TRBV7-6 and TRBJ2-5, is GAGVSQSPRYKVTKRGQDVALRCDPISGHVSLYWYRQALGQGPEFLTYFNYEAQQDKSGLPNDRFSAERPEGSISTLTIQRTEQRDSAMYRCASSLVGETQYFGPGTRLLVL.